A selection of T cell receptor beta chains follows, all from one sample in a study of cytomegalovirus exposure and HLA in healthy donors. Only in-frame clones appear in the TCRdb table, and some are missing; sequencing was by immunoSEQ multiplex PCR. This sample's clone table lists 70,000 to 75,000 clones. The sequencing input was PBMCs. The receptors were sampled from a female donor in good health and CMV-seropositive. CDR3s include the opening cysteine and the closing phenylalanine or tryptophan. A D gene is named only where the DNA matches it firmly.

j_call	v_call	d_call	cdr3_aa	cdr3_nt
TRBJ2-3	TRBV5-4	.	CASSLRGLPSTDTQYF	TGTGCCAGCAGCTTGCGGGGACTGCCCAGCACAGATACGCAGTATTTT
TRBJ2-1	TRBV5-1	TRBD2	CASNSLAGEQFF	TGCGCCAGCAACAGTCTAGCGGGTGAGCAGTTCTTC
TRBJ2-1	TRBV6-5	TRBD2	CASSRAGGHDNEQFF	TGTGCCAGCAGCAGAGCGGGGGGGCATGACAATGAGCAGTTCTTC
TRBJ2-7	TRBV5-1	.	CASSSAGVPNAYEQYF	TGCGCCAGCAGCTCGGCAGGGGTACCGAACGCCTACGAGCAGTACTTC
TRBJ2-1	TRBV19	TRBD2	CASSIGGAGGPIEQFF	TGTGCCAGTAGTATAGGAGGGGCGGGGGGGCCGATTGAGCAGTTCTTC
TRBJ2-2	TRBV6-1	.	CASSEAGGANTGELFF	TGTGCCAGCAGTGAAGCGGGGGGTGCGAACACCGGGGAGCTGTTTTTT
TRBJ2-1	TRBV6-1	TRBD2	CASSVSLAGVYNEQFF	TGTGCCAGCAGTGTTTCCCTAGCGGGGGTTTACAATGAGCAGTTCTTC
TRBJ2-1	TRBV6-5	.	CATKLAPSSYNEQFF	TGTGCCACGAAACTAGCACCTAGCTCCTACAATGAGCAGTTCTTC
TRBJ2-1	TRBV18	TRBD2	CASSPPGSGGAVDNEQFF	TGTGCCAGCTCACCGCCGGGTAGCGGGGGGGCTGTTGACAATGAGCAGTTCTTC
TRBJ1-1	TRBV6-5	TRBD1	CASRDRQGAETEAFF	TGTGCCAGCAGAGATCGACAGGGGGCAGAGACTGAAGCTTTCTTT
TRBJ1-1	TRBV7-9	.	CASSLDGGGWGNTEAFF	TGTGCCAGCAGCTTAGATGGGGGGGGCTGGGGGAACACTGAAGCTTTCTTT
TRBJ1-1	TRBV29-1	TRBD1	CSVPGQGAEAFF	TGCAGCGTACCGGGACAGGGGGCGGAAGCTTTCTTT
TRBJ2-5	TRBV4-2	TRBD1	CASSQGATGGYETQYF	TGTGCCAGCAGCCAAGGCGCTACAGGGGGCTATGAGACCCAGTACTTC
TRBJ2-1	TRBV7-2	.	CASSLQGPRLSYNEQFF	TGTGCCAGCAGCTTACAGGGTCCACGATTATCCTACAATGAGCAGTTCTTC
TRBJ1-2	TRBV19	.	CASILRGTYGYTF	TGTGCCAGTATCCTGCGGGGGACCTATGGCTACACCTTC
TRBJ1-1	TRBV11-3	.	CASSQRWELNTEAFF	TGTGCCAGCAGCCAAAGGTGGGAGCTGAACACTGAAGCTTTCTTT
TRBJ2-3	TRBV18	TRBD1	CASSPETGSDTQYF	TGTGCCAGCTCACCGGAGACAGGGAGTGATACGCAGTATTTT
TRBJ1-1	TRBV10-3	.	CAIRPSLIAGTEAFF	TGTGCCATCAGACCCAGTCTTATCGCGGGGACTGAAGCTTTCTTT
TRBJ1-2	TRBV7-9	.	CASSWGGRNYGYTF	TGTGCCAGCAGCTGGGGAGGTCGAAACTATGGCTACACCTTC
TRBJ2-3	TRBV5-1	TRBD1	CASSDLTGGTDTQYF	TGCGCCAGCAGTGATCTGACAGGGGGGACAGATACGCAGTATTTT
TRBJ2-6	TRBV6-5	.	CASSYPSDSGANVLTF	TGTGCCAGCAGTTATCCTAGTGACTCTGGGGCCAACGTCCTGACTTTC
TRBJ2-7	TRBV5-1	TRBD2	CASSPGSGGASGGYEQYF	TGCGCCAGCAGCCCCGGGAGTGGGGGAGCAAGCGGGGGCTACGAGCAGTACTTC
TRBJ2-2	TRBV15	TRBD2	CATSMAGDQVGELFF	TGTGCCACCAGCATGGCGGGGGATCAAGTCGGGGAGCTGTTTTTT
TRBJ2-7	TRBV27	.	CASSPLRGALAEQYF	TGTGCCAGCAGTCCCCTACGTGGGGCGCTGGCCGAGCAGTACTTC
TRBJ2-6	TRBV5-1	.	CASSLGAARANVLTF	TGCGCCAGCAGCTTGGGGGCTGCTAGGGCCAACGTCCTGACTTTC
TRBJ2-3	TRBV7-9	TRBD2	CASSLADGLAADTQYF	TGTGCCAGCAGCTTAGCGGACGGACTAGCGGCAGATACGCAGTATTTT
TRBJ2-4	TRBV7-2	.	CASSRRQDIQYF	TGTGCCAGCAGCCGCCGCCAGGACATTCAGTACTTC